Given below is one TCR beta chain in context. Its antigen is not known. These data originate in a study of monozygotic twins with inflammatory bowel disease. Study results and limitations: Heterogeneous immunosuppressive treatment regimens may have introduced variability into patient repertoires. Evidence did not back any single strong signal or clonotype linked to IBD.

The UMIs contained a 6-nucleotide sample barcode. They were added by template switching during cDNA synthesis. TCRdb re-called the 5' RACE reads, yielding one record per CDR3 amino acid sequence without DNA. This sample contains some 150,000 distinct CDR3 sequences. Germline-derived CDR1 and CDR2 are SGHRS and YFSETQ. The CDR3 sequence is 15 residues long. The sample consisted of blood. The chain combines TRBV5-1 with TRBJ2-1; lacking DNA, the TRBD1 call made by TCRdb goes unchecked. This TCR derives from a human donor with ulcerative colitis or Crohn's disease, or a healthy co-twin of an affected twin (not recorded which). This chain's CDR3 is CASSRGTGGKNEQFF. Full variable domain (outside the CDR3, taken from reference TRBV5-1 and TRBJ2-1): KAGVTQTPRYLIKTRGQQVTLSCSPISGHRSVSWYQQTPGQGLQFLFEYFSETQRNKGNFPGRFSGRQFSNSRSEMNVSTLELGDSALYLCASSRGTGGKNEQFFGPGTRLTVL.